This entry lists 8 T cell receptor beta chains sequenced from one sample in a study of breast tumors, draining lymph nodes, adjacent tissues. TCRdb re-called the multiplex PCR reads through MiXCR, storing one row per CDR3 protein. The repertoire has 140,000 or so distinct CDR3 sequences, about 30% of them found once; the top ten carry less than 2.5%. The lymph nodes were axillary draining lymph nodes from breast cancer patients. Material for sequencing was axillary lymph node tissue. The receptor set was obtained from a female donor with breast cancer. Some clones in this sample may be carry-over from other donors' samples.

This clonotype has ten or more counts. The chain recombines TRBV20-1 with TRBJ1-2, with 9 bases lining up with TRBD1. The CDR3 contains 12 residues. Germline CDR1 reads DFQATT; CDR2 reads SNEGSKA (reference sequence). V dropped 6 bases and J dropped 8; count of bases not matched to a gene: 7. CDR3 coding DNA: TGCAGTGCCCATGACAGGGGGAGCGGCTACACCTTC. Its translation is CSAHDRGSGYTF.

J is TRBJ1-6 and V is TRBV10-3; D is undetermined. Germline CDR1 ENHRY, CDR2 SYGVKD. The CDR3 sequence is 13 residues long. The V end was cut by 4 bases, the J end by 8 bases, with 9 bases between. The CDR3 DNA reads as TGTGCCATCAGTGCGGAGGGCGATTCACCCCTCCACTTT. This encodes CAISAEGDSPLHF.

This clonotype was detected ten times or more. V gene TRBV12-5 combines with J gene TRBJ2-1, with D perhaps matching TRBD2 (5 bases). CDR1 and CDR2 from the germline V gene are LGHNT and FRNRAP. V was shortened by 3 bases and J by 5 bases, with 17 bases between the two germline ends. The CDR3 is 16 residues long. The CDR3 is CASGFLRTGINNEQFF. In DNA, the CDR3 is TGTGCTAGTGGTTTCCTTCGGACTGGGATAAACAATGAGCAGTTCTTC.

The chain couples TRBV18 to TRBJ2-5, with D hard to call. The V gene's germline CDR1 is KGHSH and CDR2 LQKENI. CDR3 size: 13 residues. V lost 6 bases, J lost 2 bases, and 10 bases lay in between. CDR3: CASSKVYQETQYF. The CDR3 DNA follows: TGTGCCAGCTCTAAGGTATATCAAGAGACCCAGTACTTC.

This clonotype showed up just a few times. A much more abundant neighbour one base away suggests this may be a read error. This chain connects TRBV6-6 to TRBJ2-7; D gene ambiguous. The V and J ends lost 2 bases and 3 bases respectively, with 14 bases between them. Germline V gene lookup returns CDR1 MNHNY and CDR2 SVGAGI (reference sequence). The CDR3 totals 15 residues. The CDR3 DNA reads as TGTGCCAGCAGTTACCCGCGGTCCCCTCTCTACGAGCAGTACTTC. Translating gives CASSYPRSPLYEQYF.

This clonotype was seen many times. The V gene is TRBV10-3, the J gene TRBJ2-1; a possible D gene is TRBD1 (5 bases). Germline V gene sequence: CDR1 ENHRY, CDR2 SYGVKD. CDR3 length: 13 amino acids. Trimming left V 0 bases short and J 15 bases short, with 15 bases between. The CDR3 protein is CAISESGRLTGFF. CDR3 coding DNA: TGTGCCATCAGTGAGTCGGGGCGGTTAACCGGGTTCTTC.

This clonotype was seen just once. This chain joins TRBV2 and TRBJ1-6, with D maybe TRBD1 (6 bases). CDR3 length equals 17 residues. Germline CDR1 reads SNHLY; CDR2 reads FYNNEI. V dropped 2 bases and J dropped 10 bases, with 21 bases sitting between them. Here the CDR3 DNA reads TGTGCCAGCAGTGAACTCTTTAGCTGGGGCAGGGGATCACCCCTCCACTTT. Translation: CASSELFSWGRGSPLHF.

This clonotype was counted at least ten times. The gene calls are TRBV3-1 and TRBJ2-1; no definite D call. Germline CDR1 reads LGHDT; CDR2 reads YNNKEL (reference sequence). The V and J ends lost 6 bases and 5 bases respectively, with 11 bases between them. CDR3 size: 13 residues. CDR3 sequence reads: CASSHLGHNEQFF. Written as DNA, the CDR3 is TGTGCCAGCAGTCATTTAGGACACAATGAGCAGTTCTTC.